This T cell receptor (beta chain) is drawn from a study of shared clonotypes between healthy human individuals. In the source study's methods: There were no quality scores in the junction-only immunoSEQ sequences, so filtering differed. Repertoires were generated with immunoSEQ multiplex PCR, while TCRdb's copy carries only in-frame clones and drops some. The DNA gave D and trimming, while V, J and clone size come from that table. The sample contains around 1.9 million clones, around 93% of which appear only once. On this clone: Its antigen is as yet unknown.

From germline, CDR1 is SGDLS and CDR2 YYNGEE. Trimming removed 3 bases from V and 3 bases from J; junction bases left unmatched: 8. The CDR3 extends over 15 amino acids. Study results and limitations: Between a few donors, naive CD4 clonotypes were shared at a level of about 5%. Across subsets, estimated richness was generally greater for naive than for memory populations.

Naive CD8 cells, CD45RO-negative and positively selected for CCR7, excluded terminally differentiated effector memory CD45RA+ cells. The sequenced material came from naive CD8+ T cells from PBMCs. The clonotype comes from a man aged 18 to 29 in good health. Some clones in this sample may be carry-over from other donors' samples. The chain joins TRBV9 to TRBJ1-1; TRBD1 matches 7 bases. The DNA of the CDR3 is TGTGCCAGCAGCGCCCAGGGGGGGCGCGACACTGAAGCTTTCTTT. Its translation is CASSAQGGRDTEAFF.